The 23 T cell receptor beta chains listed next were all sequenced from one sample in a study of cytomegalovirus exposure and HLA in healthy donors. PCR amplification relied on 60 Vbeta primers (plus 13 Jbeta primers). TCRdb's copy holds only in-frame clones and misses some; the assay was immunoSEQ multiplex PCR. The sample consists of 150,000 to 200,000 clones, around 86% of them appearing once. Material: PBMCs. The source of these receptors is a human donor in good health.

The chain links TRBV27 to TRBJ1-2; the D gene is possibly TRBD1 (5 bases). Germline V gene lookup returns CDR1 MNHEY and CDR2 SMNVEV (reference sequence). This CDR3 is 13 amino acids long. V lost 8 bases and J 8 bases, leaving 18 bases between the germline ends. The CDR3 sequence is CASRFAGSEGYTF. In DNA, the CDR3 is TGTGCCAGCCGCTTTGCAGGGTCAGAAGGCTACACCTTC.

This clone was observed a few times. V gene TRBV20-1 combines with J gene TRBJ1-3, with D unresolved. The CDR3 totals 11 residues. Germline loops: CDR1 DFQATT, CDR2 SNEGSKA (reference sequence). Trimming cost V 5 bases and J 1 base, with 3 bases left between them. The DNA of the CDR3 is TGCAGTGCTTCATCTGGAAACACCATATATTTT. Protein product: CSASSGNTIYF.

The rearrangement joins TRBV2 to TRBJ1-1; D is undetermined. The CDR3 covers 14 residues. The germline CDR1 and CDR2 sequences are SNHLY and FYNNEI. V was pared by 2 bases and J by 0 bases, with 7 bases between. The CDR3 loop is CASSETTLNTEAFF. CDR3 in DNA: TGTGCCAGCAGTGAAACAACGTTGAACACTGAAGCTTTCTTT.

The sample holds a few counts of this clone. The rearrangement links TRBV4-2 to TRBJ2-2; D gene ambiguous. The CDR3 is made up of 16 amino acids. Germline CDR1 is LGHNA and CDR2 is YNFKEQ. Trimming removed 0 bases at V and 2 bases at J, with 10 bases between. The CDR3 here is CASSQDPSVNTGELFF. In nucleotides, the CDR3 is TGTGCCAGCAGCCAAGATCCCTCGGTTAACACCGGGGAGCTGTTTTTT.

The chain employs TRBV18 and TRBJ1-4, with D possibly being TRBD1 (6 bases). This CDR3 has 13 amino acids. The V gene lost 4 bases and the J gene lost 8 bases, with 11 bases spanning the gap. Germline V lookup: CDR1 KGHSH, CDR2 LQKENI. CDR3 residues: CASSRDIREKLFF. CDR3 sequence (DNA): TGTGCCAGCTCACGGGACATAAGAGAAAAACTGTTTTTT.

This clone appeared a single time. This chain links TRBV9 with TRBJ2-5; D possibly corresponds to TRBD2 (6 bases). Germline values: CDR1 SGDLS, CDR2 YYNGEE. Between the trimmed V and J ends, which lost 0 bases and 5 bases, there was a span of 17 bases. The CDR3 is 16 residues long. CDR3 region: CASSVAPSALSETQYF. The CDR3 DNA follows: TGTGCCAGCAGCGTAGCTCCTAGCGCCCTGTCGGAGACCCAGTACTTC.

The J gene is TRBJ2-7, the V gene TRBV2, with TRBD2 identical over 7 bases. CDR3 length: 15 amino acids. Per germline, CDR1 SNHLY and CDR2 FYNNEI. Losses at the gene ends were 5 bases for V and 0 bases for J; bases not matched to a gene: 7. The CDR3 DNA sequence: TGTGCCAGCAGTCGAGCGGGACGGGCCTCCTACGAGCAGTACTTC. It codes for CASSRAGRASYEQYF.

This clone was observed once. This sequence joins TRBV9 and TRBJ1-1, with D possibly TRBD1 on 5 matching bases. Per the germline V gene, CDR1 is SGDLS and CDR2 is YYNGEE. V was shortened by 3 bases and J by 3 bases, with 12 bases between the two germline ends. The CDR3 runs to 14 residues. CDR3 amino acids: CASSAGGGYTEAFF. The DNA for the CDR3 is TGTGCCAGCAGCGCGGGGGGGGGTTACACTGAAGCTTTCTTT.

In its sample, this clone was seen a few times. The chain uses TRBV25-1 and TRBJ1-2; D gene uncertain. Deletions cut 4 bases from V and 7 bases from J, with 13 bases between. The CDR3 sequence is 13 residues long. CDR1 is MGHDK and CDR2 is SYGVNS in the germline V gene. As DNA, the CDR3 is TGTGCCAGCAGTGTGTCAAATTCAGGTGGCTACACCTTC. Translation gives CASSVSNSGGYTF.

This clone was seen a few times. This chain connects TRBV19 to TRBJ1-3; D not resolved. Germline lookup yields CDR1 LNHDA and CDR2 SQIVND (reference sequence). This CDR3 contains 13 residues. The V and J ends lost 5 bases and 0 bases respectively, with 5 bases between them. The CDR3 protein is CASSVYSGNTIYF. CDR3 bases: TGTGCCAGTAGTGTCTACTCTGGAAACACCATATATTTT.

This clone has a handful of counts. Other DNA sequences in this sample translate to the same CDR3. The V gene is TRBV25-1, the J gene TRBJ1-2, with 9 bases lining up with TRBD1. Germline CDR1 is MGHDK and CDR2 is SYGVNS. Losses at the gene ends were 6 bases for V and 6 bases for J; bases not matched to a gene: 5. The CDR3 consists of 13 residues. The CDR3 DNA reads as TGTGCCAGCAGCACAGGGGGCTCAGATGGCTACACCTTC. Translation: CASSTGGSDGYTF.

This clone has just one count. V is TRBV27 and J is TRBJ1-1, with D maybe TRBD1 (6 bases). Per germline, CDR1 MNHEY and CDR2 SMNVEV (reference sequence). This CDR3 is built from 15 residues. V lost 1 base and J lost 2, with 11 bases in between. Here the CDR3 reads CASSLWGGGNTEAFF. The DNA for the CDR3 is TGTGCCAGCAGTTTATGGGGAGGGGGAAACACTGAAGCTTTCTTT.

DNA of the CDR3: TGTGCCACCAGCAGAGTGCGCGGCTCAACTAATGAAAAACTGTTTTTT. Its translation is CATSRVRGSTNEKLFF. V gene TRBV15 combines with J gene TRBJ1-4; D unresolved. The ends were cut back, 1 base at V and 0 bases at J, with 9 bases in the middle. The CDR3 runs to 16 residues. In germline, CDR1 is LNHNV, CDR2 YYDKDF (reference sequence).

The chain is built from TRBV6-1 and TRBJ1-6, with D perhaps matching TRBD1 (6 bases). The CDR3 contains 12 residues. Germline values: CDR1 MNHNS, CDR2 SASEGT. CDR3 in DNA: TGTGTCCAGCGGGGGGCAAATTCACCCCTCCACTTT. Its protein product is CVQRGANSPLHF.

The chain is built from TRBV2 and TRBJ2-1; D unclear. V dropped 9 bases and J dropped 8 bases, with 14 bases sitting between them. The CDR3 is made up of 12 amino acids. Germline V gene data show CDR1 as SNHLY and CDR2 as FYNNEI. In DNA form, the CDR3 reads TGTGCCAGTACCCGGTCCCGCGATGAGCAGTTCTTC. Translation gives CASTRSRDEQFF.

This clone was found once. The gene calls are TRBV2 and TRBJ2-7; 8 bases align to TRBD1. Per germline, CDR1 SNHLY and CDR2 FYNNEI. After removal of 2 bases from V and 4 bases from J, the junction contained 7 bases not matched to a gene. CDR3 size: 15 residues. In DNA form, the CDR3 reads TGTGCCAGCAGTGAAACTGGACAGGGTAGTTACGAGCAGTACTTC. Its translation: CASSETGQGSYEQYF. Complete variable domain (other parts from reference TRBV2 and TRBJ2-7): EPEVTQTPSHQVTQMGQEVILRCVPISNHLYFYWYRQILGQKVEFLVSFYNNEISEKSEIFDDQFSVERPDGSNFTLKIRSTKLEDSAMYFCASSETGQGSYEQYFGPGTRLTVT.

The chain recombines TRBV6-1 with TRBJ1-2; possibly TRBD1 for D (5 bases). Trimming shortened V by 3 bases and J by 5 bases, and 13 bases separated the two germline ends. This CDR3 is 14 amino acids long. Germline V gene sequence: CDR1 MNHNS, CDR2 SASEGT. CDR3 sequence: CASSDLRDSYGYTF. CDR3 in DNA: TGTGCCAGCAGTGACCTGAGGGACTCGTATGGCTACACCTTC.

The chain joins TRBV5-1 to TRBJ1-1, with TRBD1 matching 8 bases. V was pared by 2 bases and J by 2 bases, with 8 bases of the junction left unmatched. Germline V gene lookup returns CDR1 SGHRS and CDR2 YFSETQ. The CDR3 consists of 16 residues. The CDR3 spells CASSLAGTGKNTEAFF. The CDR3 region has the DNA TGCGCCAGCAGCTTAGCGGGGACAGGAAAAAACACTGAAGCTTTCTTT. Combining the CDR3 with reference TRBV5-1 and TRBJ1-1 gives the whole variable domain KAGVTQTPRYLIKTRGQQVTLSCSPISGHRSVSWYQQTPGQGLQFLFEYFSETQRNKGNFPGRFSGRQFSNSRSEMNVSTLELGDSALYLCASSLAGTGKNTEAFFGQGTRLTVV.

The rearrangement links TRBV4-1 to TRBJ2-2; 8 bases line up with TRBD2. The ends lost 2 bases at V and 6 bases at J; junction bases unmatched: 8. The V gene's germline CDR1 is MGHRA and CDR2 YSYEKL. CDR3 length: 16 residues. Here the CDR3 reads CASSQLFAGGAGELFF. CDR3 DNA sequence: TGCGCCAGCAGCCAACTATTCGCGGGGGGCGCCGGGGAGCTGTTTTTT.

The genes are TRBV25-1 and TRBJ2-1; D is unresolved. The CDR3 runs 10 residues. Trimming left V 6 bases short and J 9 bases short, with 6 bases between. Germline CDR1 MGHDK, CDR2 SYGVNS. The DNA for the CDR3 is TGTGCCAGCAGCCTCAGTGAGCAGTTCTTC. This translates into CASSLSEQFF.

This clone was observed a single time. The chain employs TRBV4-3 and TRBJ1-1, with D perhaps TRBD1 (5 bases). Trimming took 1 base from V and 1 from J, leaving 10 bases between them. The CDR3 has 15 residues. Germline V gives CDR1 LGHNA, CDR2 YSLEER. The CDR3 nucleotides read TGCGCCAGCAGCCAAGTTACAAGGGGGAACACTGAAGCTTTCTTT. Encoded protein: CASSQVTRGNTEAFF.

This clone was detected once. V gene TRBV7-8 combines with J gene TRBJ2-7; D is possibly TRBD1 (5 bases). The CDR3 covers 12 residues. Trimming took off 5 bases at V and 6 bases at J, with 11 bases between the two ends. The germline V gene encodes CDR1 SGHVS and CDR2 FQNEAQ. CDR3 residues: CASSNDRREQYF. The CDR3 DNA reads TGTGCCAGCAGCAACGACAGACGCGAGCAGTACTTC.

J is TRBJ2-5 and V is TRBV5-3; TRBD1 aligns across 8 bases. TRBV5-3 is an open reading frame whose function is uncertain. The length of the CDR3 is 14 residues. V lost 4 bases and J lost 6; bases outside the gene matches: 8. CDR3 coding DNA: TGTGCCAGAAGCCTGACAGGGGATAGGAAGACCCAGTACTTC. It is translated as CARSLTGDRKTQYF.